Presented here are 10 T cell receptor beta chains from one specimen sequenced in a study of blood T cell repertoires in COVID-19. Assay used: immunoSEQ multiplex PCR; TCRdb lists only in-frame clones, some missing. The sample shows approximately 230,000 clones, around 90% of them seen only once. The sequenced sample consisted of PBMCs or T cells enriched from blood (not recorded which). The origin of the receptors is a woman in her forties or fifties with acute COVID-19.

This clone was seen once. The gene calls are TRBV7-2 and TRBJ1-4; 8 bases line up with TRBD1. The CDR3 is 14 amino acids. The germline V gene encodes CDR1 SGHTA and CDR2 FQGNSA. Trimming removed 5 bases from V and 8 bases from J; junction bases left unmatched: 7. The CDR3 DNA sequence: TGTGCCAGCAGCAACAACAGGGGGGGCGAAAAACTGTTTTTT. This encodes CASSNNRGGEKLFF.

The V call is TRBV2, the J call TRBJ1-2; D perhaps matches TRBD1 (6 bases). The CDR3 has 12 amino acids. Deletions cut 8 bases from V and 3 bases from J, with 10 bases between. CDR1 and CDR2 (germline): SNHLY, FYNNEI. CDR3 loop: CASRQEDYGYTF. For the CDR3, the DNA is TGTGCCAGCCGACAGGAGGACTATGGCTACACCTTC.

This chain uses TRBV27 with TRBJ2-1; 11 nucleotides line up with TRBD2. The CDR3 is 16 residues long. Trimming at V came to 6 bases and at J to 6 bases, leaving 10 bases not matched to a gene. CDR1 is MNHEY, CDR2 SMNVEV, per germline (reference sequence). The CDR3 bases are TGTGCCAGCAGCTCAGGGACTAGCGGATACCTCAATGAGCAGTTCTTC. Translated, it gives CASSSGTSGYLNEQFF.

This chain links TRBV2 with TRBJ1-1; D perhaps matches TRBD1 (5 bases). The CDR3 runs 11 residues. V shed 9 bases and J shed 1 base, with 6 bases lying between them. Germline V gene sequence: CDR1 SNHLY, CDR2 FYNNEI. The CDR3 loop reads CARTGNTEAFF. The CDR3 coding sequence is TGTGCCAGAACAGGGAACACTGAAGCTTTCTTT.

This sequence joins TRBV19 and TRBJ2-7; 14 bases match TRBD2. The CDR3 covers 15 residues. Germline V gene data show CDR1 as LNHDA and CDR2 as SQIVND (reference sequence). V lost 3 bases, J lost 4 bases, and 2 bases stayed unmatched. CDR3: CASSIWTSGRYEQYF. The CDR3 DNA is TGTGCCAGTAGTATTTGGACTAGCGGGAGGTACGAGCAGTACTTC.

The chain combines TRBV5-1 with TRBJ2-7, with 15 bases fitting TRBD2. Trimming took 3 bases from V and 4 from J; bases not matched to a gene: 8. The length of the CDR3 is 17 residues. CDR1 SGHRS and CDR2 YFSETQ come from the germline V gene. CDR3 bases: TGCGCCAGCAGCTACCCCGGGACTAGCGGGAGGAGGTACGAGCAGTACTTC. Its translation is CASSYPGTSGRRYEQYF. The complete variable domain, with remaining parts taken from reference TRBV5-1 and TRBJ2-7, reads KAGVTQTPRYLIKTRGQQVTLSCSPISGHRSVSWYQQTPGQGLQFLFEYFSETQRNKGNFPGRFSGRQFSNSRSEMNVSTLELGDSALYLCASSYPGTSGRRYEQYFGPGTRLTVT.

The chain joins TRBV5-1 to TRBJ2-7, with 7 bases that match TRBD1. Losses at the gene ends were 6 bases for V and 1 base for J; bases not matched to a gene: 10. Germline assignment: CDR1 SGHRS and CDR2 YFSETQ. This CDR3 contains 15 residues. CDR3 sequence: CASKGLPTGSYEQYF. The CDR3 coding sequence is TGCGCCAGCAAGGGGCTCCCGACAGGGTCCTACGAGCAGTACTTC.

This clone has a handful of counts. This chain links TRBV27 with TRBJ1-5; possibly TRBD1 for D (5 bases). The CDR3 covers 13 residues. Trimming shortened V by 5 bases and J by 6 bases, and 11 bases separated the two germline ends. The germline V gene encodes CDR1 MNHEY and CDR2 SMNVEV (reference sequence). DNA for the CDR3: TGTGCCAGCAGTGGGAGGGGAGGTCAGCCCCAGCATTTT. Translating it yields CASSGRGGQPQHF.

The chain has TRBV19 and TRBJ2-7; 13 bases align to TRBD2. V lost 3 bases, J lost 6 bases, and 5 bases stayed unmatched. This CDR3 has 15 amino acids. The germline gives CDR1 LNHDA, CDR2 SQIVND (reference sequence). The CDR3: CASSIGTSGIREQYF. The CDR3 coding sequence is TGTGCCAGTAGTATTGGGACTAGCGGGATTCGCGAGCAGTACTTC.

The rearrangement links TRBV27 to TRBJ1-6, with 11 bases identical to TRBD1. CDR1 and CDR2 from the germline V gene are MNHEY and SMNVEV (reference sequence). This CDR3 is 15 amino acids long. V was clipped by 4 bases and J by 9 bases; unmatched bases: 5. CDR3: CASSSTGQGGSPLHF. In DNA form, the CDR3 reads TGTGCCAGCAGTTCGACGGGACAGGGGGGTTCACCCCTCCACTTT.